This TCR beta chain originates from a study of cytomegalovirus exposure and HLA in healthy donors. Study observations and caveats: The study found most TCR sequences rare, yet found some public TCRs in many donors. Roughly uniform sequencing depth across donors was assumed, possibly incorrectly.

The PCR contained 60 Vbeta and 13 Jbeta primers. Using immunoSEQ multiplex PCR, the repertoire was profiled, and TCRdb retains in-frame clones only, with some absent. The sample has fewer than 55,000 clones; 60% to 70% are singletons. Germline V CDR1 and CDR2: LNHNV, YYDKDF (reference sequence). The CDR3 is made up of 14 amino acids. The V end was cut by 5 bases, the J end by 2 bases, with 11 bases between. Comments on this clone: Its antigen is undetermined.

V gene TRBV15 combines with J gene TRBJ2-3, with D possibly matching TRBD2 (5 bases). This sequence originates from a man in his fifties or sixties in good health and CMV-seropositive. Source material: PBMCs. The CDR3 sequence: CATSVGGDTDTQYF. CDR3 DNA: TGTGCCACCAGCGTAGGAGGAGACACAGATACGCAGTATTTT.